The rows below give T cell receptor beta chains drawn from one sample of a study of cytomegalovirus exposure and HLA in healthy donors. Only in-frame clones appear in the TCRdb table, and some are missing; sequencing was by immunoSEQ multiplex PCR. The sample records 90,000 to 140,000 clones, around 83% being singletons. The sequenced material came from PBMCs. These receptors were obtained from a woman younger than 35 in good health and CMV-seropositive. Each CDR3 is given with its conserved first and last residue. The D gene is left open where the match is weak. Clone size is shown for a subset of rows, as once, few, many or a class of expanded clone.

abundance,d_gene,v_gene,j_gene,CDR3aa,CDR3nt
NA,NA,TRBV5-4,TRBJ2-6,CASSLQGRSGANVLTF,TGTGCCAGCAGCTTACAGGGAAGATCTGGGGCCAACGTCCTGACTTTC
NA,TRBD2,TRBV11-2,TRBJ2-1,CASSLGEGLAGYEQFF,TGTGCCAGCAGCTTAGGCGAAGGACTAGCGGGGTATGAGCAGTTCTTC
NA,NA,TRBV7-2,TRBJ2-2,CASSLEGWLYTGELFF,TGTGCCAGCAGCTTAGAGGGGTGGCTCTACACCGGGGAGCTGTTTTTT
NA,NA,TRBV28,TRBJ1-2,CASTTEAYGYTF,TGTGCCAGCACGACAGAGGCCTATGGCTACACCTTC
NA,NA,TRBV14,TRBJ2-1,CASSQDVGERNNEQFF,TGTGCCAGCAGCCAAGATGTCGGGGAACGAAACAATGAGCAGTTCTTC
few,NA,TRBV11-3,TRBJ2-3,CASSLEGTATDTQYF,TGTGCCAGCAGCTTAGAAGGCACAGCCACAGATACGCAGTATTTT
NA,TRBD2,TRBV5-4,TRBJ2-3,CASSHGRGSDTQYF,TGTGCCAGCAGCCACGGGCGGGGGTCAGATACGCAGTATTTT
NA,TRBD1,TRBV4-1,TRBJ2-3,CASSQTGQGGDTQYF,TGCGCCAGCAGCCAGACTGGACAGGGCGGAGATACGCAGTATTTT
NA,NA,TRBV18,TRBJ1-2,CASSPTAGYGYTF,TGTGCCAGCTCACCAACGGCGGGTTATGGCTACACCTTC
NA,NA,TRBV6-1,TRBJ2-7,CASRAQGSSYEQYF,TGTGCCAGCAGGGCACAGGGATCCTCCTACGAGCAGTACTTC
NA,TRBD2,TRBV11-3,TRBJ2-3,CASSLAASGPSTDTQYF,TGTGCCAGCAGCTTAGCGGCTAGCGGGCCCAGCACAGATACGCAGTATTTT
NA,NA,TRBV28,TRBJ2-7,CASSLASANAYEQYF,TGTGCCAGCAGTCTAGCTAGCGCGAACGCCTACGAGCAGTACTTC
NA,TRBD2,TRBV11-3,TRBJ2-5,CASSPRTSGRGETQYF,TGTGCCAGCAGCCCCCGGACTAGCGGGAGAGGAGAGACCCAGTACTTC
NA,NA,TRBV6-5,TRBJ2-7,CASSYGGQYEQYF,TGTGCCAGCAGTTACGGAGGACAGTACGAGCAGTACTTC
NA,NA,TRBV9,TRBJ2-7,CASSATELVGGEQYF,TGTGCCAGCAGCGCGACAGAACTAGTGGGGGGCGAGCAGTACTTC
NA,NA,TRBV5-5,TRBJ1-4,CASSFGRLAEKLFF,TGTGCCAGCAGCTTTGGCAGGTTGGCTGAAAAACTGTTTTTT
NA,NA,TRBV6-5,TRBJ1-1,CASSYRTASMNTEAFF,TGTGCCAGCAGTTACCGCACAGCCTCCATGAACACTGAAGCTTTCTTT
once,NA,TRBV2,TRBJ1-5,CASSEGRTGNQPQHF,TGTGCCAGCAGTGAGGGCCGGACGGGGAATCAGCCCCAGCATTTT
NA,TRBD1,TRBV10-1,TRBJ2-7,CASSESFAGGGYEQYF,TGCGCCAGCAGTGAGTCGTTTGCAGGGGGCGGCTACGAGCAGTACTTC
NA,NA,TRBV29-1,TRBJ1-1,CSLKWGQGTEAFF,TGCAGCCTAAAGTGGGGCCAGGGCACTGAAGCTTTCTTT
NA,TRBD1,TRBV7-3,TRBJ1-1,CASRSDRGELMNTEAFF,TGTGCCAGCAGGTCGGACAGGGGCGAACTCATGAACACTGAAGCTTTCTTT
few,TRBD1,TRBV7-3,TRBJ1-5,CASSLSTGNQPQHF,TGTGCCAGCAGCTTATCGACAGGGAATCAGCCCCAGCATTTT
NA,NA,TRBV11-3,TRBJ2-5,CASSLDPRQETQYF,TGTGCCAGCAGCTTAGATCCTAGGCAGGAGACCCAGTACTTC
NA,NA,TRBV7-9,TRBJ1-2,CASSLGGMDYGYTF,TGTGCCAGCAGCTTAGGGGGCATGGACTATGGCTACACCTTC
once,NA,TRBV5-8,TRBJ2-2,CASSRYNTGELFF,TGTGCCAGCAGCCGTTATAACACCGGGGAGCTGTTTTTT
NA,NA,TRBV7-2,TRBJ2-7,CASSLGLRSSYEQYF,TGTGCCAGCAGCTTAGGTTTGAGGAGCTCCTACGAGCAGTACTTC
NA,NA,TRBV6-5,TRBJ1-2,CASSPGQNYGYTF,TGTGCCAGCAGCCCCGGACAGAACTATGGCTACACCTTC
NA,TRBD2,TRBV4-2,TRBJ2-5,CASSQASGRTGTQYF,TGTGCCAGCAGCCAGGCTAGCGGCCGGACGGGGACCCAGTACTTC
NA,NA,TRBV5-8,TRBJ1-2,CASSLGTEAYGYTF,TGTGCCAGCAGCTTGGGGACAGAGGCCTATGGCTACACCTTC
once,TRBD2,TRBV29-1,TRBJ2-1,CSGLAGAYNEQFF,TGCAGCGGACTAGCGGGGGCGTACAATGAGCAGTTCTTC
NA,TRBD1,TRBV28,TRBJ1-1,CASSLGQRNTEAFF,TGTGCCAGCAGCTTGGGACAGAGAAACACTGAAGCTTTCTTT
NA,NA,TRBV30,TRBJ2-7,CAWGDPRDVAATYEQYF,TGTGCCTGGGGTGACCCTCGAGATGTAGCGGCCACCTACGAGCAGTACTTC
NA,NA,TRBV7-5,TRBJ2-1,CVRSLNYTYNEQFF,TGTGTCAGAAGCTTAAACTACACCTACAATGAGCAGTTCTTC
NA,TRBD1,TRBV5-4,TRBJ2-5,CASSLQGQETQYF,TGTGCCAGCAGCTTACAGGGGCAAGAGACCCAGTACTTC
NA,NA,TRBV14,TRBJ1-2,CASSQDLGQAQPNYGYTF,TGTGCCAGCAGCCAAGATTTGGGTCAGGCGCAGCCCAACTATGGCTACACCTTC
once,NA,TRBV5-5,TRBJ2-3,CASSRGGIGEEDPDTQYF,TGTGCCAGCAGCCGTGGCGGGATAGGGGAAGAGGACCCAGATACGCAGTATTTT
NA,NA,TRBV27,TRBJ2-2,CASSTRQQSNTGELFF,TGTGCCAGCAGTACCAGACAGCAATCGAACACCGGGGAGCTGTTTTTT